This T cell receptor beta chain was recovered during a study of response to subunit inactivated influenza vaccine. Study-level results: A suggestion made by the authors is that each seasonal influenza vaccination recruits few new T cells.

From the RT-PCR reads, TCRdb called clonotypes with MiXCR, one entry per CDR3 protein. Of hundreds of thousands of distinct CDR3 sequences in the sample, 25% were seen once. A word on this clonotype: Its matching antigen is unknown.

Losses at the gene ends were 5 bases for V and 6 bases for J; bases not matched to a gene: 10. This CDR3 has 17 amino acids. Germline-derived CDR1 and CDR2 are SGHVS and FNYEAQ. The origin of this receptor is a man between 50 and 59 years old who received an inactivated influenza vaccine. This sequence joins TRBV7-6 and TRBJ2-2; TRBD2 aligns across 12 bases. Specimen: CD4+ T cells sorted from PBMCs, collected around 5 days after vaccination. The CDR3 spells CASSPLLAGGNPGELFF. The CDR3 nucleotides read TGTGCCAGCAGCCCCCTACTAGCGGGAGGCAATCCCGGGGAGCTGTTTTTT.